The 31 T cell receptor beta chains reported below all come from one sample, sequenced in a study of T cell repertoires in cytomegalovirus infection. TCRdb redid the calling of the reads with MiXCR, one entry per CDR3 protein. Among 300,000 to 400,000 distinct CDR3 sequences listed, 25% were seen once. No antigen is known for these receptors. Here the sequenced sample was cultured PBMCs, taken from culture after CMV antigen stimulation. These receptors were collected from a human donor in good health (CMV status not recorded). Some clones in this sample may be carry-over from other donors' samples.

This clonotype was counted only a few times. J is TRBJ1-5 and V is TRBV20-1; possible D gene TRBD1, 6 bases. CDR1 and CDR2 (germline): DFQATT, SNEGSKA (reference sequence). This CDR3 has 11 amino acids. With 6 bases removed from V and 8 bases from J, the gap between germline ends came to 11 bases. CDR3 sequence (DNA): TGCAGTGCCGGGGGCCCCAAGCCCCAGCATTTT. Amino acid sequence: CSAGGPKPQHF.

The CDR3 DNA follows: TGCAGTCGGACTAGCGGCTCCTACGAGCAGTACTTC. Translating gives CSRTSGSYEQYF. The chain uses TRBV20-1 and TRBJ2-7; 10 bases fit TRBD2. The CDR3 covers 12 residues. Germline assignment: CDR1 DFQATT and CDR2 SNEGSKA (reference sequence). After removal of 8 bases from V and 0 bases from J, the junction contained 1 base not matched to a gene.

CDR3 DNA sequence: TGTGCCAGCAGTGCCCCGGGACAGTCCGTCCACGAGCAGTACGTC. It specifies CASSAPGQSVHEQYV. This chain connects TRBV6-6 to TRBJ2-7, with 7 bases that match TRBD1. The CDR3 spans 15 residues. Germline CDR1 MNHNY, CDR2 SVGAGI (reference sequence). V shed 5 bases, J shed 5 bases, and the junction held 12 bases outside the gene matches.

This clonotype appeared many times. The V and J genes are TRBV20-1 and TRBJ2-7, with 9 bases matching TRBD2. The CDR3 spans 14 residues. V trimming: 3 bases; J trimming: 4 bases; junction bases outside the gene matches: 7. Germline-derived CDR1 and CDR2 are DFQATT and SNEGSKA (reference sequence). The CDR3 here is CSASLGLATYEQYF. DNA for the CDR3: TGCAGTGCTAGCTTAGGACTAGCGACGTACGAGCAGTACTTC.

This clonotype showed up just a few times. The rearrangement uses TRBV10-3 and TRBJ2-2; D is ambiguous. CDR1 ENHRY and CDR2 SYGVKD come from the germline V gene. The V gene lost 7 bases and the J gene lost 9 bases, with 18 bases spanning the gap. CDR3 size: 14 residues. The CDR3 nucleotides read TGTGCCATCAAAGATACAGATTCCCCCCGGGAGCTGTTTTTT. This gives the protein CAIKDTDSPRELFF.

Ten or more counts support this clonotype. The chain combines TRBV7-6 with TRBJ2-7, with 10 bases matching TRBD2. V trimming: 5 bases; J trimming: 9 bases; junction bases outside the gene matches: 16. CDR3 length: 16 amino acids. Germline-derived CDR1 and CDR2 are SGHVS and FNYEAQ. The CDR3 spells CASSEGGGLAISRQYF. CDR3 bases: TGTGCCAGCAGCGAAGGTGGGGGACTAGCGATTAGTCGGCAGTACTTC.

This sequence joins TRBV6-5 and TRBJ2-1, with 7 bases lining up with TRBD1. The CDR3 runs 17 residues. Germline CDR1 reads MNHEY; CDR2 reads SVGAGI. J lost 1 base, V lost 4 bases, and 10 bases had no gene match. The CDR3 sequence is CASSLKPGQLSYNEQFF. Here the CDR3 DNA reads TGTGCCAGCAGTTTGAAGCCGGGACAGCTATCCTACAATGAGCAGTTCTTC.

In this sample, this clonotype turned up many times. The chain employs TRBV11-2 and TRBJ1-1, with D hard to call. From germline, CDR1 is SGHAT and CDR2 FQNNGV. This CDR3 has 13 amino acids. V lost 3 bases to trimming and J lost 1 base, with 6 bases between them. The CDR3 coding sequence is TGTGCCAGCAGCTTGCACCAGAACACTGAAGCTTTCTTT. It yields the protein CASSLHQNTEAFF. Full variable domain (outside the CDR3, taken from reference TRBV11-2 and TRBJ1-1): EAGVAQSPRYKIIEKRQSVAFWCNPISGHATLYWYQQILGQGPKLLIQFQNNGVVDDSQLPKDRFSAERLKGVDSTLKIQPAKLEDSAVYLCASSLHQNTEAFFGQGTRLTVV.

This clonotype occurred many times. This chain uses TRBV7-3 with TRBJ2-1; no definite D call. V dropped 2 bases and J dropped 6 bases, with 14 bases sitting between them. Germline V gives CDR1 SGHTA, CDR2 FQGTGA. The CDR3 has 15 amino acids. The CDR3: CASSLGPHGPNEQFF. As DNA, the CDR3 is TGTGCCAGCAGCTTAGGCCCTCATGGACCCAATGAGCAGTTCTTC. Full variable domain (missing parts from reference TRBV7-3 and TRBJ2-1): GAGVSQTPSNKVTEKGKYVELRCDPISGHTALYWYRQSLGQGPEFLIYFQGTGAADDSGLPNDRFFAVRPEGSVSTLKIQRTERGDSAVYLCASSLGPHGPNEQFFGPGTRLTVL.

The gene calls are TRBV20-1 and TRBJ2-7, with 9 nucleotides matching TRBD1. Germline CDR1 DFQATT, CDR2 SNEGSKA (reference sequence). Germline trimming cut 6 bases from V and 6 bases from J; bases unmatched to any gene: 6. The CDR3 is 12 residues long. Here the CDR3 reads CSAGTGQFEQYF. The CDR3 nucleotides read TGCAGTGCCGGGACAGGGCAATTCGAGCAGTACTTC.

This clonotype was recorded a few times. This chain links TRBV6-6 with TRBJ2-3; a possible D gene is TRBD2 (5 bases). This CDR3 is built from 14 residues. The ends were cut back, 3 bases at V and 4 bases at J, with 11 bases in the middle. Germline V gives CDR1 MNHNY, CDR2 SVGAGI (reference sequence). The CDR3 sequence is CASSYSVRADTQYF. The CDR3 DNA reads as TGTGCCAGCAGTTATAGCGTTCGGGCAGATACGCAGTATTTT.

This clonotype showed up just a few times. The chain couples TRBV19 to TRBJ1-1, with D perhaps matching TRBD1 (6 bases). Germline V lookup: CDR1 LNHDA, CDR2 SQIVND (reference sequence). The CDR3 sequence is 16 residues long. Trimming left V 7 bases short and J 3 bases short, with 21 bases between. CDR3 protein: CASIGRVDQGHTEAFF. In DNA form, the CDR3 reads TGTGCCAGTATCGGGAGGGTCGACCAGGGGCACACTGAAGCTTTCTTT. Based on the CDR3 plus reference TRBV19 and TRBJ1-1, the full variable domain is DGGITQSPKYLFRKEGQNVTLSCEQNLNHDAMYWYRQDPGQGLRLIYYSQIVNDFQKGDIAEGYSVSREKKESFPLTVTSAQKNPTAFYLCASIGRVDQGHTEAFFGQGTRLTVV.

The J gene is TRBJ2-3, the V gene TRBV20-1; TRBD2 might be the D (6 bases). The CDR3 length is 13 residues. Germline V gene sequence: CDR1 DFQATT, CDR2 SNEGSKA (reference sequence). V dropped 5 bases and J dropped 2 bases, with 11 bases sitting between them. The CDR3 DNA follows: TGCAGTGCTCATAGCGGCCCCACAGATACGCAGTATTTT. Protein product: CSAHSGPTDTQYF.

The table lists this clonotype with many counts. J is TRBJ2-2 and V is TRBV12-3 or TRBV12-4; 12 positions agree with TRBD2. CDR3 length: 16 amino acids. The V gene end was trimmed by 6 bases and the J gene end by 1 base; junction bases not matched to a gene: 3. Here the CDR3 DNA reads TGTGCCAGCAGCAGGACTAGCGGGGTGAACACCGGGGAGCTGTTTTTT. It codes for CASSRTSGVNTGELFF.

This clonotype appeared a few times. The chain has TRBV4-2 and TRBJ1-1; a weak D match, TRBD1 (6 bases). The CDR3 has 15 amino acids. Trimming left V 4 bases short and J 0 bases short, with 12 bases between. Germline values: CDR1 LGHNA, CDR2 YNFKEQ. CDR3 in amino acids: CASSPGGHMNTEAFF. CDR3 DNA sequence: TGTGCCAGCAGCCCCGGGGGGCATATGAACACTGAAGCTTTCTTT.

The chain recombines TRBV6-1 with TRBJ2-1; 7 bases line up with TRBD2. CDR1 and CDR2 (germline): MNHNS, SASEGT. V lost 5 bases and J lost 9; bases outside the gene matches: 7. CDR3 size: 13 residues. Written as DNA, the CDR3 is TGTGCCAGCAGTTGGGACTATTGGAGTGAGCAGTTCTTC. Translating gives CASSWDYWSEQFF.

The gene calls are TRBV19 and TRBJ2-2; D unresolved. From germline, CDR1 is LNHDA and CDR2 SQIVND (reference sequence). The CDR3 length is 15 residues. Trimming took off 2 bases at V and 3 bases at J, with 10 bases between the two ends. The CDR3 nucleotides are TGTGCCAGTAGTATAAATTCTGGGTACACCGGGGAGCTGTTTTTT. This sequence encodes CASSINSGYTGELFF.

This clonotype was detected ten times or more. This chain connects TRBV7-2 to TRBJ1-2; TRBD1 aligns across 7 bases. This CDR3 has 12 residues. Germline CDR1 SGHTA, CDR2 FQGNSA. V shed 4 bases and J 8 bases; nucleotides not matched to a gene: 4. CDR3 DNA sequence: TGTGCCAGCAGCTCCGACAGGGTCGGCTACACCTTC. Protein sequence: CASSSDRVGYTF.

On this clonotype: A read error may be the cause here, since a much bigger clone is one base away. The chain recombines TRBV28 with TRBJ2-3; D is ambiguous. This CDR3 is 16 amino acids long. CDR1 and CDR2 (germline): MDHEN, SYDVKM. V lost 3 bases and J lost 2, with 15 bases in between. The CDR3 DNA reads TGTGCCAGCAGTTTCCACTGGCGAACCCTCACAGATACGCAGTATTTT. Its protein product is CASSFHWRTLTDTQYF.

A few counts support this clonotype. The genes are TRBV7-2 and TRBJ1-1; 8 bases agree with TRBD1. Germline V lookup: CDR1 SGHTA, CDR2 FQGNSA. This CDR3 is 15 amino acids long. V gave up 5 bases and J gave up 3 bases; unmatched junction bases: 8. The CDR3 nucleotides are TGTGCCAGCAGCCTGGGACAGGCTATGGACACTGAAGCTTTCTTT. Translation: CASSLGQAMDTEAFF. Full variable domain (rest looked up from reference TRBV7-2 and TRBJ1-1): GAGVSQSPSNKVTEKGKDVELRCDPISGHTALYWYRQSLGQGLEFLIYFQGNSAPDKSGLPSDRFSAERTGGSVSTLTIQRTQQEDSAVYLCASSLGQAMDTEAFFGQGTRLTVV.

The CDR3 reads CASSERGFGTGADNEQFF. The CDR3 DNA sequence: TGTGCCAGCAGTGAGAGGGGATTTGGGACGGGAGCCGACAATGAGCAGTTCTTC. The chain couples TRBV6-1 to TRBJ2-1; a possible D gene is TRBD2 (6 bases). Deletions cut 3 bases from V and 5 bases from J, with 23 bases between. The germline gives CDR1 MNHNS, CDR2 SASEGT. This CDR3 comprises 18 residues.

This clonotype was seen a handful of times. CDR3 sequence reads: CASSLEDWLQETQYF. The CDR3 region has the DNA TGTGCCAGCAGTTTAGAAGACTGGCTACAAGAGACCCAGTACTTC. This rearrangement joins TRBV12-3 or TRBV12-4 to TRBJ2-5, with unresolved D. The CDR3 loop spans 15 amino acids. V was trimmed by 1 base and J by 2 bases, leaving 11 bases between them.

This clonotype was recorded a few times. The chain joins TRBV12-3 or TRBV12-4 to TRBJ1-4; D uncertain. The V end lost 2 bases, the J end lost 7 bases, and 11 bases lay between the germline ends. The CDR3 sequence is 14 residues long. CDR3: CASSLRLGAEKLFF. The CDR3 region has the DNA TGTGCCAGCAGTTTAAGATTGGGTGCTGAAAAACTGTTTTTT.

This clonotype was counted only a few times. The V and J genes are TRBV5-4 and TRBJ1-1, with D unclear. The CDR3 is 15 residues long. CDR1 is SGHNT, CDR2 YYREEE, per germline (reference sequence). The V and J ends lost 6 bases and 0 bases respectively, with 15 bases between them. The DNA for the CDR3 is TGTGCCAGCATAGCAGAATCGGCCTTGAACACTGAAGCTTTCTTT. Protein sequence: CASIAESALNTEAFF.

This clonotype was detected once. This chain joins TRBV4-1 and TRBJ2-7, with 7 bases identical to TRBD2. Germline-derived CDR1 and CDR2 are MGHRA and YSYEKL. With V trimmed by 0 bases and J by 5 bases, 7 bases remained unmatched. This CDR3 comprises 15 residues. For the CDR3, the DNA is TGCGCCAGCAGCCAAGAGGTCGTCGCGGGAGACGAGCAGTACTTC. It yields the protein CASSQEVVAGDEQYF.

V usage is TRBV20-1 and J usage is TRBJ2-1, with TRBD2 as a possible D gene (6 bases). V was shortened by 7 bases and J by 3 bases, with 13 bases between the two germline ends. This CDR3 is built from 13 residues. Germline CDR1 reads DFQATT; CDR2 reads SNEGSKA (reference sequence). In DNA form, the CDR3 reads TGCAGTGGGGGCGGGCGGGACTACAATGAGCAGTTCTTC. Residues: CSGGGRDYNEQFF.

This clonotype was observed a handful of times. The chain links TRBV19 to TRBJ2-2; 9 positions match TRBD2. The germline CDR1 and CDR2 sequences are LNHDA and SQIVND (reference sequence). The V segment lost 11 bases and the J segment 1 base; nucleotides outside the gene matches: 11. The CDR3 runs to 16 residues. The chain's CDR3 is CASWREGGLNTGELFF. For the CDR3, the DNA is TGTGCCTCATGGCGGGAGGGCGGATTGAACACCGGGGAGCTGTTTTTT. The full variable domain, completed using reference TRBV19 and TRBJ2-2, is DGGITQSPKYLFRKEGQNVTLSCEQNLNHDAMYWYRQDPGQGLRLIYYSQIVNDFQKGDIAEGYSVSREKKESFPLTVTSAQKNPTAFYLCASWREGGLNTGELFFGEGSRLTVL.

This clonotype was detected only a few times. The rearrangement joins TRBV28 to TRBJ1-1; TRBD1 is a possible D gene (5 bases). Germline CDR1 reads MDHEN; CDR2 reads SYDVKM. Trimming left V 4 bases short and J 11 bases short, with 14 bases between. The CDR3 is made up of 12 amino acids. In nucleotides, the CDR3 is TGTGCCAGCAGTTACTCAGGGTTGAGGGCTTTCTTT. Translated, it gives CASSYSGLRAFF.

This clonotype was observed many times. The CDR3 nucleotides read TGTGCCAGCAGCGGACAGGGTAATGGCTACACCTTC. Translated: CASSGQGNGYTF. V gene TRBV2 combines with J gene TRBJ1-2; 8 nucleotides agree with TRBD1. The J segment lost 6 bases and the V segment lost 6 bases, leaving 3 bases of the junction unmatched. This CDR3 spans 12 amino acids. Germline lookup yields CDR1 SNHLY and CDR2 FYNNEI.

This clonotype has at least ten counts. The J gene is TRBJ2-3, the V gene TRBV7-2; D is unresolved. V shed 5 bases and J shed 2 bases, with 23 bases lying between them. Germline values: CDR1 SGHTA, CDR2 FQGNSA. The CDR3 has 18 residues. CDR3 in amino acids: CASSPWVTPSRATDTQYF. The CDR3 nucleotides read TGTGCCAGCAGCCCGTGGGTGACTCCTTCCAGAGCCACAGATACGCAGTATTTT.

The CDR3 reads CASSEGVYNEQFF. CDR3 sequence (DNA): TGTGCCAGCAGTGAAGGGGTCTACAATGAGCAGTTCTTC. This chain links TRBV6-5 with TRBJ2-1; maybe TRBD1 (5 bases). Germline values: CDR1 MNHEY, CDR2 SVGAGI. The CDR3 extends over 13 amino acids. V lost 5 bases to trimming and J lost 3 bases, with 8 bases between them.